What follows is one TCR beta chain and its context. The record originates from a study of CD8 T cells in Susac syndrome. V gave up 5 bases and J gave up 5 bases, with 7 bases separating them. The CDR3 length is 12 residues. Germline V gene data show CDR1 as MNHEY and CDR2 as SMNVEV (reference sequence). A quantity of roughly 0.5 to 1 ug RNA underwent reverse transcription using random hexamers. One entry per CDR3 protein results from TCRdb running MiXCR on the immunoSEQ multiplex PCR reads. Of some 150,000 distinct CDR3 sequences listed, 94% are singletons. This TCR was sampled from a human donor in good health. V gene TRBV27 combines with J gene TRBJ2-1; D remains unclear. The sequenced material came from CD8+ T cells from PBMCs. This CDR3 reads CASSPHNNEQFF. The CDR3 DNA reads as TGTGCCAGCAGTCCCCATAACAATGAGCAGTTCTTC.